Each of the 14 T cell receptor beta chains below was sequenced from the same sample in a study of human T cells and chemical hapten exposure. Time point defined: patch test 2, 6 weeks after DPC sensitization. Noted treatment: therapeutic diphenylcyclopropenone sensitization with weekly scalp DPC. TCRdb redid the calling of the RACE reads with MiXCR, one entry per CDR3 protein. Among over 35,000 distinct CDR3 sequences listed, more than 8.5% were seen once. The specimen comprised whole blood, sampled in connection with sensitization to the hapten diphenylcyclopropenone (DPC). The source of these receptors is a woman aged 40 to 50 with alopecia areata. Some clones in this sample may be carry-over from other donors' samples.

This clonotype was detected many times. The chain uses TRBV20-1 and TRBJ1-6, with no clear D. CDR3 size: 15 residues. Germline CDR1 and CDR2: DFQATT and SNEGSKA (reference sequence). With 0 bases removed from V and 7 bases from J, the gap between germline ends came to 13 bases. DNA of the CDR3: TGCAGTGCTAGAGAGAAGGGAACCGGCAATTCACCCCTCCACTTT. This translates into CSAREKGTGNSPLHF.

In this sample, this clonotype turned up many times. The genes are TRBV4-1 and TRBJ2-3; unclear D gene. The V end was cut by 4 bases, the J end by 11 bases, with 13 bases between. Per the germline V gene, CDR1 is MGHRA and CDR2 is YSYEKL. CDR3 length: 12 amino acids. The CDR3, as DNA: TGCGCCAGCAGCCTGGGCGGCCTGGAGCAGTATTTT. Translated: CASSLGGLEQYF.

This clonotype was detected many times. The chain joins TRBV5-5 to TRBJ2-2; 13 bases are shared with TRBD2. The germline V gene encodes CDR1 SGHKS and CDR2 YYEKEE (reference sequence). With V trimmed by 3 bases and J by 4 bases, 3 bases remained unmatched. The CDR3 runs to 16 residues. CDR3 nucleotide sequence: TGTGCCAGCAGCTCCACTAGCGGGGGGGCCACCGGGGAGCTGTTTTTT. It is translated as CASSSTSGGATGELFF. The complete variable domain, with remaining parts taken from reference TRBV5-5 and TRBJ2-2, reads DAGVTQSPTHLIKTRGQQVTLRCSPISGHKSVSWYQQVLGQGPQFIFQYYEKEERGRGNFPDRFSARQFPNYSSELNVNALLLGDSALYLCASSSTSGGATGELFFGEGSRLTVL.

This clonotype has just a few counts. V and J are TRBV9 and TRBJ2-2; perhaps TRBD1 as D (5 bases). The V end lost 0 bases, the J end lost 5 bases, and 11 bases lay between the germline ends. CDR1 and CDR2 from the germline V gene are SGDLS and YYNGEE. The CDR3 is 15 amino acids. The CDR3 region has the DNA TGTGCCAGCAGCGTAGGGGGCAGGTCTACCGGGGAGCTGTTTTTT. Translating it yields CASSVGGRSTGELFF.

This clonotype occurred many times. This CDR3 is missing its conserved last phenylalanine or tryptophan, likely due to a read error. The CDR3 sequence: CASSQKLTGGNQPQHS. The CDR3, as DNA: TGTGCCAGCAGCCAAAAACTGACAGGGGGCAATCAGCCCCAGCATTCT. The J gene is TRBJ1-5, the V gene TRBV3-1, with 8 bases aligning to TRBD1. This CDR3 is built from 16 residues. Germline V gene data show CDR1 as LGHDT and CDR2 as YNNKEL (reference sequence). The junction had 5 bases not matched to a gene; V was cut back by 2 bases and J by 2 bases.

This clonotype has a count of ten or more. The V call is TRBV28, the J call TRBJ1-6; D not resolved. V gave up 6 bases and J gave up 7 bases, with 19 bases separating them. The CDR3 totals 16 residues. Germline CDR1 MDHEN, CDR2 SYDVKM. The CDR3 DNA is TGTGCCAGCAGCCTCCCGATTGCGAGTTGGAATTCACCCCTCCACTTT. Translated, it gives CASSLPIASWNSPLHF.

This chain links TRBV28 with TRBJ2-5; 8 positions agree with TRBD2. CDR3 length equals 14 residues. Unmatched junction bases numbered 5, after V lost 6 bases and J lost 2 bases. Germline V gives CDR1 MDHEN, CDR2 SYDVKM. CDR3 coding DNA: TGTGCCAGCAGGCATTTAGCGGGGCAAGAGACCCAGTACTTC. Translation: CASRHLAGQETQYF.

CDR3 in amino acids: CASSADITDTQYF. Here the CDR3 DNA reads TGTGCCAGCAGCGCGGATATCACAGATACGCAGTATTTT. The chain couples TRBV5-4 to TRBJ2-3, with no clear D. This CDR3 has 13 amino acids. Germline CDR1 is SGHNT and CDR2 is YYREEE (reference sequence). V lost 4 bases to trimming and J lost 2 bases, with 8 bases between them.

Ten or more counts support this clonotype. The gene calls are TRBV7-2 and TRBJ1-6; D is ambiguous. V shed 3 bases and J shed 5 bases, with 8 bases lying between them. CDR1 SGHTA and CDR2 FQGNSA come from the germline V gene. The CDR3 is made up of 14 amino acids. The CDR3 reads CASSFQADNSPLHF. The CDR3 nucleotides are TGTGCCAGCAGCTTTCAAGCAGATAATTCACCCCTCCACTTT.

This clonotype showed up many times. The genes are TRBV7-6 and TRBJ1-1; D gene ambiguous. Germline loops: CDR1 SGHVS, CDR2 FNYEAQ. Between the trimmed V and J ends, which lost 4 bases and 0 bases, there was a span of 9 bases. The CDR3 has 14 amino acids. CDR3 sequence reads: CASSSPRMNTEAFF. CDR3 nucleotides: TGTGCCAGCAGCTCTCCGAGAATGAACACTGAAGCTTTCTTT.

Many counts were recorded for this clonotype. The CDR3 DNA is TGTGCCAGCAGCCAAGTATCCCGCCGGGACTACGAAGAGACCCAGTACTTC. It translates to CASSQVSRRDYEETQYF. This sequence joins TRBV3-1 and TRBJ2-5; TRBD2 matches at 7 bases. Trimming removed 1 base from V and 3 bases from J; junction bases left unmatched: 11. The CDR3 length is 17 residues. Looked up from germline, CDR1 is LGHDT and CDR2 is YNNKEL (reference sequence).

This clonotype was counted at least ten times. The J gene is TRBJ2-3, the V gene TRBV20-1; TRBD1 aligns across 10 bases. Germline assignment: CDR1 DFQATT and CDR2 SNEGSKA (reference sequence). J gave up 5 bases and V 1 base, and 9 bases lay outside the gene matches. The CDR3 is 16 amino acids. The CDR3 DNA reads TGCAGTGCTAGAGGGTCCGGGACAGGGGTTGGAGATACGCAGTATTTT. Its protein product is CSARGSGTGVGDTQYF.

This clonotype was recorded many times. The J gene is TRBJ2-3, the V gene TRBV27; D gene unclear. Trimming left V 6 bases short and J 0 bases short, with 7 bases between. Germline V gene lookup returns CDR1 MNHEY and CDR2 SMNVEV (reference sequence). The CDR3 sequence is 13 residues long. This CDR3 reads CASRIPSTDTQYF. As DNA, the CDR3 is TGTGCCAGCAGAATTCCAAGCACAGATACGCAGTATTTT.

This clonotype was counted a single time. The CDR3: CASSPSPNTQYF. The CDR3 nucleotides read TGTGCCAGCAGCCCGAGTCCGAATACGCAGTATTTT. J is TRBJ2-3 and V is TRBV14; D is uncertain. The ends were cut back, 4 bases at V and 7 bases at J, with 9 bases in the middle. CDR1 and CDR2 (germline): SGHDN, FVKESK. CDR3 length: 12 amino acids.